This TCR beta chain was identified during a study of neurological immune-mediated disorders. This clonotype showed up many times. Trimming shortened V by 5 bases and J by 7 bases, and 14 bases separated the two germline ends. CDR3 length: 13 amino acids. Germline CDR1 is SGHVS and CDR2 is FQNEAQ. Each TCR transcript was tagged with a 10-nucleotide random UMI during 5'RACE. The output of every sequencing run, over 160 million TCR-beta sequences, came from 15-18 subjects. TCRdb itself ran the 5' RACE reads through MiXCR, one entry per CDR3 protein. In the table there are more than 70,000 distinct CDR3 sequences, around a tenth of which are singletons.

Sequencing was performed on PBMCs. The source is a man aged 40-49 years in good health. J is TRBJ1-1 and V is TRBV7-8; unclear D gene. The CDR3 reads CASSPRAGSEAFF. As DNA, the CDR3 is TGTGCCAGCAGCCCCCGTGCGGGGAGTGAAGCTTTCTTT.